The 21 T cell receptor beta chains reported below all come from one sample, sequenced in a study of CD8 T cells in Susac syndrome. RNA, at about 0.45 to 1 ug, was reverse transcribed with random hexamers. TCRdb passed the immunoSEQ multiplex PCR reads through MiXCR, listing each CDR3 protein once. The sample lists over 150,000 distinct CDR3 sequences; 90% to 95% were seen once. The specimen was CD4+ T cells from PBMCs. The receptors stem from a human donor with multiple sclerosis.

The J gene is TRBJ2-3, the V gene TRBV7-3; D call uncertain. The CDR3 has 13 amino acids. Trimming left V 5 bases short and J 5 bases short, with 11 bases between. In germline, CDR1 is SGHTA, CDR2 FQGTGA. This CDR3 is CASSTGSIDTQYF. The CDR3, as DNA: TGTGCCAGCAGCACCGGCTCCATAGATACGCAGTATTTT.

The chain links TRBV19 to TRBJ1-2, with unresolved D. V was shortened by 8 bases and J by 4 bases, with 8 bases between the two germline ends. The CDR3 contains 11 residues. CDR1 is LNHDA and CDR2 is SQIVND in the germline V gene (reference sequence). CDR3 residues: CASGRSYGYTF. CDR3 bases: TGTGCCAGTGGACGGTCCTATGGCTACACCTTC.

This clonotype was found once. V usage is TRBV2 and J usage is TRBJ1-3, with D possibly TRBD1 on 6 matching bases. The CDR3 totals 14 residues. Germline CDR1 is SNHLY and CDR2 is FYNNEI. V was cut by 3 bases and J by 3 bases, with 9 bases left in between. The CDR3 DNA sequence: TGTGCCAGCAGTGACAGGGGAGGTGGAAACACCATATATTTT. Amino acids: CASSDRGGGNTIYF.

This rearrangement joins TRBV7-2 to TRBJ2-5, with D possibly matching TRBD2 (6 bases). Trimming left V 8 bases short and J 1 base short, with 11 bases between. Germline lookup yields CDR1 SGHTA and CDR2 FQGNSA. The CDR3 is made up of 13 amino acids. In nucleotides, the CDR3 is TGTGCCAGCTCACCGGGACTCCAAGAGACCCAGTACTTC. This encodes CASSPGLQETQYF.

The genes are TRBV30 and TRBJ1-2; D gene uncertain. CDR3 length: 12 amino acids. V shed 0 bases and J shed 6 bases, with 8 bases lying between them. Germline V lookup: CDR1 GTSNPN, CDR2 SVGIG (reference sequence). CDR3 region: CAWSVMADGYTF. The CDR3, as DNA: TGTGCCTGGAGTGTAATGGCAGATGGCTACACCTTC.

V gene TRBV25-1 combines with J gene TRBJ2-5; no reliable D call. V lost 4 bases, J lost 4 bases, and 4 bases lay in between. There are 11 residues in the CDR3. Germline V gives CDR1 MGHDK, CDR2 SYGVNS. The CDR3 sequence is CASSAIETQYF. DNA of the CDR3: TGTGCCAGCAGTGCGATAGAGACCCAGTACTTC.

This chain links TRBV20-1 with TRBJ2-2; 11 bases line up with TRBD2. This CDR3 contains 19 residues. Trimming at V came to 6 bases and at J to 0 bases, leaving 15 bases not matched to a gene. Germline V CDR1 and CDR2: DFQATT, SNEGSKA (reference sequence). CDR3 coding DNA: TGCAGTGCCGCCCCTAGACTAGCGGGACTTTCCGCGAACACCGGGGAGCTGTTTTTT. Residues: CSAAPRLAGLSANTGELFF.

The CDR3: CASSYGQLSGNTIYF. CDR3 DNA: TGTGCCAGCAGTTACGGACAGCTCTCTGGAAACACCATATATTTT. This sequence joins TRBV12-3 or TRBV12-4 and TRBJ1-3; a weak D match, TRBD1 (6 bases). The CDR3 runs to 15 residues. Trimming took 4 bases from V and 0 from J, leaving 10 bases between them.

This clonotype was counted once. The genes are TRBV19 and TRBJ2-7; 11 bases are a match to TRBD1. The CDR3 extends over 14 amino acids. Trimming removed 5 bases from V and 6 bases from J; junction bases left unmatched: 6. Germline V lookup: CDR1 LNHDA, CDR2 SQIVND (reference sequence). In DNA form, the CDR3 reads TGTGCCAGTAGTGGCCGGACAGGGGGCTTCGAGCAGTACTTC. It encodes CASSGRTGGFEQYF.

V gene TRBV21-1 combines with J gene TRBJ2-7; TRBD1 is the table's D call and was not checked against the DNA. TRBV21-1 corresponds to a pseudogene. The CDR3 is 16 residues long. CDR3 amino acids: CASSKAQDRVTYEQYF. CDR3 coding DNA: TGTGCCAGCAGCAAAGCCCAGGACAGGGTTACCTACGAGCAGTACTTC.

This clonotype appeared a single time. The chain couples TRBV6-5 to TRBJ1-3; 8 positions agree with TRBD1. V shed 5 bases and J 1 base; nucleotides not matched to a gene: 4. Germline values: CDR1 MNHEY, CDR2 SVGAGI. The CDR3 has 15 residues. CDR3: CASSRRTGSGNTIYF. The CDR3 DNA reads TGTGCCAGCAGTAGACGGACAGGGTCTGGAAACACCATATATTTT.

The chain is built from TRBV6-2 or TRBV6-3 and TRBJ1-5; 10 positions match TRBD1. Germline V gene data show CDR1 as MNHEY and CDR2 as SVGEGT. J gave up 6 bases and V 6 bases, and 5 bases lay outside the gene matches. This CDR3 region has 14 residues. This CDR3 reads CASSSGTGAQPQHF. In DNA, the CDR3 is TGTGCCAGCAGCTCCGGGACAGGGGCTCAGCCCCAGCATTTT.

This chain joins TRBV6-5 and TRBJ2-1; weak D call: TRBD1 (6 bases). With 2 bases removed from V and 2 bases from J, the gap between germline ends came to 16 bases. This CDR3 spans 17 amino acids. The germline gives CDR1 MNHEY, CDR2 SVGAGI. DNA of the CDR3: TGTGCCAGCAGTTACGGATCCGGGACATTGACCTACAATGAGCAGTTCTTC. This gives the protein CASSYGSGTLTYNEQFF.

J is TRBJ1-2 and V is TRBV25-1, with D possibly being TRBD1 (5 bases). CDR1 is MGHDK, CDR2 SYGVNS, per germline. This CDR3 has 12 residues. The V end was cut by 4 bases, the J end by 8 bases, with 11 bases between. This CDR3 is CASSADSPGYTF. The CDR3 DNA sequence: TGTGCCAGCAGTGCCGACAGTCCGGGCTACACCTTC.

The chain carries TRBV4-3 and TRBJ2-7; D call uncertain. Germline CDR1 is LGHNA and CDR2 is YSLEER. The V gene lost 4 bases and the J gene lost 1 base, with 8 bases spanning the gap. The CDR3 is made up of 13 amino acids. The CDR3 DNA is TGCGCCAGCAGCCCCCGACTTTCCTACGAGCAGTACTTC. Translating it yields CASSPRLSYEQYF.

The chain employs TRBV12-3 or TRBV12-4 and TRBJ1-1; D unclear. The CDR3 runs to 13 residues. Trimming cost V 8 bases and J 13 bases, with 23 bases left between them. CDR3 in amino acids: CASGNWAAASFFF. CDR3 DNA: TGTGCCAGCGGCAACTGGGCGGCAGCCTCTTTTTTCTTT.

This chain links TRBV7-2 with TRBJ2-7; 9 bases fit TRBD2. Germline loops: CDR1 SGHTA, CDR2 FQGNSA. The CDR3 totals 13 residues. V trimming: 6 bases; J trimming: 4 bases; junction bases outside the gene matches: 4. This chain's CDR3 is CASRAGGPYEQYF. The CDR3 DNA follows: TGTGCCAGCAGGGCGGGAGGGCCATACGAGCAGTACTTC.

This sequence joins TRBV6-6 and TRBJ2-3; D unclear. Looked up from germline, CDR1 is MNHNY and CDR2 is SVGAGI (reference sequence). The CDR3 runs 13 residues. V was shortened by 4 bases and J by 4 bases, with 9 bases between the two germline ends. The CDR3 spells CASSFDFPDTQYF. The CDR3 DNA reads as TGTGCCAGCAGTTTTGATTTTCCAGATACGCAGTATTTT.

With respect to this clonotype: The junction and the germline gene differ at one end; a read error may be behind it. This chain connects TRBV29-1 to TRBJ2-7; 13 bases match TRBD2. From germline, CDR1 is SQVTM and CDR2 ANQGSEA. The length of the CDR3 is 14 residues. The CDR3 DNA is TGCAGCGTCGAAGGACTAGCGGGAGCCCACGAGCAGTACTTC. The encoded protein is CSVEGLAGAHEQYF.

This clonotype occurred once. This rearrangement joins TRBV5-1 to TRBJ2-2; D remains unclear. Trimming stripped 1 base from V and 1 base from J, with 8 bases between. Germline V gene data show CDR1 as SGHRS and CDR2 as YFSETQ. This CDR3 is built from 15 residues. The CDR3 sequence is CASSLRQVNTGELFF. In DNA form, the CDR3 reads TGCGCCAGCAGCTTGCGTCAGGTGAACACCGGGGAGCTGTTTTTT.

The rearrangement joins TRBV25-1 to TRBJ2-3; the match to TRBD2 covers 15 bases. V dropped 8 bases and J dropped 5; count of bases not matched to a gene: 5. Germline values: CDR1 MGHDK, CDR2 SYGVNS. The CDR3 totals 15 residues. In DNA, the CDR3 is TGTGCCAGCTCCGAGGGACTAGCGGGGGGAGATACGCAGTATTTT. Translating gives CASSEGLAGGDTQYF.